This note documents a single T cell receptor beta chain sequence. What it binds is unknown. This entry belongs to a study of T cell responses to AZD1222 COVID-19 vaccine. Germline assignment: CDR1 SGHVS and CDR2 FNYEAQ. Trimming took off 2 bases at V and 6 bases at J, with 11 bases between the two ends. The CDR3 spans 14 residues. Study results and caveats: Along spike, vaccine-associated CD4 TCRs were found throughout, with dominance at 160-218 and 743-854.

Sequencing used immunoSEQ multiplex PCR; TCRdb keeps in-frame clones, though not all of them. The sample holds more than 75,000 clones; 85% to 95% are singletons and the top ten take around 8%. This receptor was taken from an adult who received the AZD1222 COVID-19 vaccine. The source material was peripheral blood, sampled 28 days after the second AZD1222 dose. The chain couples TRBV7-6 to TRBJ1-5, with D possibly TRBD1 on 6 matching bases. CDR3 nucleotide sequence: TGTGCCAGCAGCTTAACAGGGTTTGGTCAGCCCCAGCATTTT. Translation gives CASSLTGFGQPQHF.